The clone carrying this TCR beta chain was seen repeatedly, ten times or more. Its antigen remains unknown. This record comes from a study of T cells in Graves' hyperthyroidism and ophthalmopathy. General study results and limits: Most expanded thyroid clonotypes above 0.001 recurred in blood.

Amplification targeted TCR beta CDR3 regions from RNA transcripts. The primer set for the first-round RT-PCR of the TCR CDR3 was HTBI. One entry per CDR3 protein results from TCRdb running MiXCR on the multiplex PCR reads. There are hundreds of thousands of distinct CDR3 sequences in the sample; around 15% occur only once, and 10% to 13% lies in the top ten. This CDR3 contains 15 residues. J gave up 9 bases and V 0 bases, and 7 bases lay outside the gene matches. Looked up from germline, CDR1 is DFQATT and CDR2 is SNEGSKA (reference sequence). Patients having uncontrolled infection, another autoimmune disease, pregnancy or lactation were not included.

Sequenced sample: blood. The genes are TRBV20-1 and TRBJ2-1, with 11 bases lining up with TRBD2. The source is a woman under 30 with Graves' hyperthyroidism. CDR3 amino acids: CSARDRTSGSGEQFF. Written as DNA, the CDR3 is TGCAGTGCTAGAGATCGAACTAGCGGGAGCGGTGAGCAGTTCTTC.